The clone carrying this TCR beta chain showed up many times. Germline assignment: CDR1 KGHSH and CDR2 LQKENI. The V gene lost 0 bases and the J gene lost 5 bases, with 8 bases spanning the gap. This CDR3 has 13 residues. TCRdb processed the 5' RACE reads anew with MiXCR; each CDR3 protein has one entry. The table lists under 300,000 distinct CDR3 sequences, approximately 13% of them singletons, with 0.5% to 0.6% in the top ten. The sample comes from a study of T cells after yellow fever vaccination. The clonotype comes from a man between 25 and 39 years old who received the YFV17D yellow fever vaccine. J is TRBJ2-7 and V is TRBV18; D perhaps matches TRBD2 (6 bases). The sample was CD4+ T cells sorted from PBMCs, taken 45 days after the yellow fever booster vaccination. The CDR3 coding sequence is TGTGCCAGCTCACCACCGGGGGGTCACGAGCAGTACTTC. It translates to CASSPPGGHEQYF.